This T cell receptor (beta chain) stems from a study of blood T cells in healthy people across ages. The study, taken as a whole, reports: PBMCs left unsorted prevented a conclusive naive versus antigen-experienced comparison. Diversity was estimated from one million T cells, and these estimates were considered underestimates. Fewer expanded clones and more diversity marked long-lived versus aged donors.

PCR was performed a second time for about 7 to 12 cycles using a sample-barcoded 5' primer and a J-beta primer mix. Each cDNA molecule received a tag from a template-switch adaptor that had 12 random nucleotides. TCRdb called the 5' RACE reads again in MiXCR, with one record for every CDR3 protein. The sample holds roughly 800,000 distinct CDR3 sequences; under 40% are singletons and the top ten take over 10%. Notes on this clonotype: Its specificity is unknown.

Sample: blood. This clonotype originated in a man aged 18 to 29 in good health.

Here the CDR3 reads CSGTGTGVEKLFF. The CDR3 nucleotides read TGCAGCGGCACCGGGACAGGGGTTGAAAAACTGTTTTTT. This sequence joins TRBV29-1 and TRBJ1-4, with 10 bases fitting TRBD1. The germline V gene encodes CDR1 SQVTM and CDR2 ANQGSEA. With 7 bases clipped from V and 7 bases from J, the junction kept 6 bases outside the gene matches. The CDR3 consists of 13 residues. Variable domain in full (rest from reference TRBV29-1 and TRBJ1-4): SAVISQKPSRDICQRGTSLTIQCQVDSQVTMMFWYRQQPGQSLTLIATANQGSEATYESGFVIDKFPISRPNLTFSTLTVSNMSPEDSSIYLCSGTGTGVEKLFFGSGTQLSVL.